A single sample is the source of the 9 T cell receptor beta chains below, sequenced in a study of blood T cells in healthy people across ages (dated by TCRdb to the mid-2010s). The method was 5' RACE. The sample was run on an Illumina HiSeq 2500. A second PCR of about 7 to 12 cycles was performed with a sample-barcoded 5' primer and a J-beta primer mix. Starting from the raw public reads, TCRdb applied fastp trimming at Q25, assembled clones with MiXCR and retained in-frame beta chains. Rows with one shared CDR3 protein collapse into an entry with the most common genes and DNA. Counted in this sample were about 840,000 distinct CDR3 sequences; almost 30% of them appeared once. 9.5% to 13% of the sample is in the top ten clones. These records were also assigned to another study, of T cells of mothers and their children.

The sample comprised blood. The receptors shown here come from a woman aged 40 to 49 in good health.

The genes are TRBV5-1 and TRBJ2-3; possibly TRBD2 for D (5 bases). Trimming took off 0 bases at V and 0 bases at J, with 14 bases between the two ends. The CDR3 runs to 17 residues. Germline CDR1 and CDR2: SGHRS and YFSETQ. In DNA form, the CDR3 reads TGCGCCAGCAGCTTGGCCGAAGGCGGGCTCAGCACAGATACGCAGTATTTT. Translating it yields CASSLAEGGLSTDTQYF.

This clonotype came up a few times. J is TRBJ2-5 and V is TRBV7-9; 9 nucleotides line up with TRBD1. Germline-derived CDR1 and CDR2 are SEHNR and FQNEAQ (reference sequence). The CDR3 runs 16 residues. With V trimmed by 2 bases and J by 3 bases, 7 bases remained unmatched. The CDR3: CASSLQMTGGKETQYF. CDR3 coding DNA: TGTGCCAGCAGCTTACAAATGACAGGGGGGAAAGAGACCCAGTACTTC.

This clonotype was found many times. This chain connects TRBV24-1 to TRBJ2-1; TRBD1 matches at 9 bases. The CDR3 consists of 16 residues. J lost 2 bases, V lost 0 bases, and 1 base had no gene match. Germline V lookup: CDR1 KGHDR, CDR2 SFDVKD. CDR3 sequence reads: CATSDLTGGTYNEQFF. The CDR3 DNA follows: TGTGCCACCAGTGATTTGACAGGGGGCACCTACAATGAGCAGTTCTTC.

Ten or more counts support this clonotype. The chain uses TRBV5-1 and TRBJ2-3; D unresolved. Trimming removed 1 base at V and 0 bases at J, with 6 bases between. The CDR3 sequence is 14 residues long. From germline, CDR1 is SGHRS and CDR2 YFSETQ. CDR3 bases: TGCGCCAGCAGCTTGCGCCCAAGCACAGATACGCAGTATTTT. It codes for CASSLRPSTDTQYF.

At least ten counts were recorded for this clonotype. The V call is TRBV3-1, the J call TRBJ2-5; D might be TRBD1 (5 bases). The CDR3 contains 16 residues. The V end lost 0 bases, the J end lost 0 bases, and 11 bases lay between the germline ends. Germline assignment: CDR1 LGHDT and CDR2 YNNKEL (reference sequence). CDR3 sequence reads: CASSQDWGGYQETQYF. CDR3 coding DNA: TGTGCCAGCAGCCAAGATTGGGGCGGATACCAAGAGACCCAGTACTTC.

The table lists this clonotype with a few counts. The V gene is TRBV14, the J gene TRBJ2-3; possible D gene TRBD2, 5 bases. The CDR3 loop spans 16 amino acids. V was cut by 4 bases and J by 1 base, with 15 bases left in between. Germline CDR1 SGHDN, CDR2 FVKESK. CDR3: CASSLLGGHGTDTQYF. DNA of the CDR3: TGTGCCAGCAGCCTACTTGGAGGCCACGGCACAGATACGCAGTATTTT.

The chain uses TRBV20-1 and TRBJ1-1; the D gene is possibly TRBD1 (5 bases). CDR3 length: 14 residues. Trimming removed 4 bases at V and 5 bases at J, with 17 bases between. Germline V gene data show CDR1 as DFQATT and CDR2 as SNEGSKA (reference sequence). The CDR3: CSATSSDRWTEAFF. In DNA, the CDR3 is TGCAGTGCTACCTCCTCTGACAGATGGACTGAAGCTTTCTTT.

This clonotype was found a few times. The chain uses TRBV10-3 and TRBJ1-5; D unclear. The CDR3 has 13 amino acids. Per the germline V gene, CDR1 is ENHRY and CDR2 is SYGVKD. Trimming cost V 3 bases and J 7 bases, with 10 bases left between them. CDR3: CAISEPGEQPQHF. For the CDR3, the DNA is TGTGCCATCAGTGAACCGGGAGAGCAGCCCCAGCATTTT.

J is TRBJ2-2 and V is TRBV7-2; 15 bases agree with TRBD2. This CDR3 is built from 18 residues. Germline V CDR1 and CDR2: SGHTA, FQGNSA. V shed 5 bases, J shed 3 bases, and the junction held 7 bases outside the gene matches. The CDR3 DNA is TGTGCCAGCAGCCCAGGACTAGCGGGGGGGCGGGACACCGGGGAGCTGTTTTTT. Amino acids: CASSPGLAGGRDTGELFF.